This T cell receptor (beta chain) was recorded in a study of cytomegalovirus exposure and HLA in healthy donors. This CDR3 comprises 16 residues. The V segment lost 0 bases and the J segment 4 bases; nucleotides outside the gene matches: 5. Germline V gives CDR1 SGHRS, CDR2 YFSETQ. Vbeta (60) and Jbeta (13) primers were used in the PCR. Sequenced by immunoSEQ multiplex PCR; TCRdb stores in-frame clones only, minus some. The data show 120,000 or so clones, 74% seen once. The chain combines TRBV5-1 with TRBJ2-7; 12 bases line up with TRBD2. The sequence came from a man in his forties in good health and CMV-seropositive. The specimen was PBMCs. The CDR3 here is CASSLDPLAGGYEQYF. The CDR3 coding sequence is TGCGCCAGCAGCTTGGACCCCCTAGCGGGAGGGTACGAGCAGTACTTC.